This T cell receptor (beta chain) originates from a study of blood T cell repertoires in COVID-19. In this sample, this clone turned up a few times. The assay was immunoSEQ multiplex PCR, and TCRdb's table has in-frame clones only and misses some. The repertoire holds over 350,000 clones, with roughly 90% as singletons. Trimming took off 0 bases at V and 2 bases at J, with 8 bases between the two ends. The CDR3 covers 14 residues. The germline V gene encodes CDR1 KGHSH and CDR2 LQKENI. The chain links TRBV18 to TRBJ2-7; D remains ambiguous. Material: peripheral blood. The sequence was collected from a young woman with active or convalescent COVID-19. CDR3 nucleotide sequence: TGTGCCAGCTCACCACCATTGGCCACCTACGAGCAGTACTTC. Amino acid sequence: CASSPPLATYEQYF.